This TCR beta chain was observed in a study of CD8 T cells in Susac syndrome. RNA totalling about 0.45 to 1 ug underwent reverse transcription with random hexamers. TCRdb called the immunoSEQ multiplex PCR reads again in MiXCR, with one record for every CDR3 protein. This table holds around 200,000 distinct CDR3 sequences, 90% to 95% found once. CDR1 LGHDT and CDR2 YNNKEL come from the germline V gene (reference sequence). The CDR3 runs 14 residues. Trimming took off 5 bases at V and 7 bases at J, with 17 bases between the two ends. Sequenced input: CD8+ T cells from PBMCs. V is TRBV3-1 and J is TRBJ1-1; D may be TRBD1 (6 bases). The source of this sequence is a human donor with multiple sclerosis. DNA for the CDR3: TGTGCCAGCAGCTCGGCTGGGGGACACCTTGAAGCTTTCTTT. Amino acids: CASSSAGGHLEAFF.